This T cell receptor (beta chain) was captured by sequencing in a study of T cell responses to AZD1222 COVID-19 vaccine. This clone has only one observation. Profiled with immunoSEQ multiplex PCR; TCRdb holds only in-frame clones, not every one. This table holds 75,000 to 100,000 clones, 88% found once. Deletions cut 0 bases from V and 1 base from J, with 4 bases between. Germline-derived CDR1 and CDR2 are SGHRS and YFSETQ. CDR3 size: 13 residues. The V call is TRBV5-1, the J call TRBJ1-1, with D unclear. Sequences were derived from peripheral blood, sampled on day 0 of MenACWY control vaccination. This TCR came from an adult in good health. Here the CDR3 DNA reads TGCGCCAGCAGCTTGGGGGCGAACACTGAAGCTTTCTTT. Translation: CASSLGANTEAFF.